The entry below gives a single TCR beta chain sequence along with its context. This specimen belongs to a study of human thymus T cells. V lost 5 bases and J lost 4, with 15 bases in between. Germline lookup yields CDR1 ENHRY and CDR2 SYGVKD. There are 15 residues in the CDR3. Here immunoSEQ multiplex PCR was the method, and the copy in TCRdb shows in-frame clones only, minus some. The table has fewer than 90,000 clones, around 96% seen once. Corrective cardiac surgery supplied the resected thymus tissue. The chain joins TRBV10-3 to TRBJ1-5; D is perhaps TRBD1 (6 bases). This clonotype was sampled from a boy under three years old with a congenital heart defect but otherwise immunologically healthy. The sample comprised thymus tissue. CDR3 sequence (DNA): TGTGCCATCAGTCCCCAGGGGCCTCCGAATCAGCCCCAGCATTTT. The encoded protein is CAISPQGPPNQPQHF.